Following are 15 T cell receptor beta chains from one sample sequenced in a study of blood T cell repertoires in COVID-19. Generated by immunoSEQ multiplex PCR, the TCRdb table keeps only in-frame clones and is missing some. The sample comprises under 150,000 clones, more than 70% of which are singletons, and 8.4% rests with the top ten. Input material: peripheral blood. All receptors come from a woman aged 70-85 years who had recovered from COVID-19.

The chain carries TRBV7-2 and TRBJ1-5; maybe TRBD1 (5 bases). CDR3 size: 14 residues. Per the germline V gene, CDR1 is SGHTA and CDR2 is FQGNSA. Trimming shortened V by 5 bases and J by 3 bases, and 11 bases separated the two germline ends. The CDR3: CASSPARANQPQHF. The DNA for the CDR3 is TGTGCCAGCAGCCCCGCCAGGGCCAATCAGCCCCAGCATTTT.

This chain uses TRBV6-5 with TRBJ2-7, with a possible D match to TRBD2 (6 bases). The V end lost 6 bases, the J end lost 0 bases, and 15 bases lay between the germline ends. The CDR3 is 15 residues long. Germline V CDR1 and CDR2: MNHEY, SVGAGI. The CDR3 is CASSWERGGSYEQYF. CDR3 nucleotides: TGTGCCAGCAGCTGGGAGAGGGGAGGCTCCTACGAGCAGTACTTC.

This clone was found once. The CDR3 nucleotides read TGTGCCAGCAGCTTAGTAGGCGGGATGGCCCCCTACGAGCAGTACTTC. Translating gives CASSLVGGMAPYEQYF. The chain uses TRBV7-2 and TRBJ2-7, with D possibly TRBD2 on 6 matching bases. The CDR3 consists of 16 residues. Germline V gene lookup returns CDR1 SGHTA and CDR2 FQGNSA. The V gene lost 1 base and the J gene lost 2 bases, with 15 bases spanning the gap.

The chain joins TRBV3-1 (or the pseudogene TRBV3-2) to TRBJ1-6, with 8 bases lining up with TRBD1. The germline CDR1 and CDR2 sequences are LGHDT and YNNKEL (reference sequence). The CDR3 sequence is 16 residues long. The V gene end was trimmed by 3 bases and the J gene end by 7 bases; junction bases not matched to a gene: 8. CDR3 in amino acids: CASSHLGQGQNSPLHF. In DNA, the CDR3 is TGTGCCAGCAGCCATCTAGGACAGGGTCAAAATTCACCCCTCCACTTT.

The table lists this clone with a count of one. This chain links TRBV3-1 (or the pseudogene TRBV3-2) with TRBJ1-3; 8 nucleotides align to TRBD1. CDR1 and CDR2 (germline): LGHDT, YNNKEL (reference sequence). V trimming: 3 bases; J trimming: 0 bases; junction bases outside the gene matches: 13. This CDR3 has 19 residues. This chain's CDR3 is CASSHRDRSIDDSGNTIYF. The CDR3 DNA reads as TGTGCCAGCAGCCATAGGGACAGGTCTATTGACGACTCTGGAAACACCATATATTTT.

The DNA for the CDR3 is TGTGCCAGCAGCCTCTGGGCAGGGGAGTCAGATACGCAGTATTTT. The encoded protein is CASSLWAGESDTQYF. J is TRBJ2-3 and V is TRBV5-4, with D maybe TRBD1 (6 bases). Per germline, CDR1 SGHNT and CDR2 YYREEE (reference sequence). Trimming left V 4 bases short and J 4 bases short, with 16 bases between. The CDR3 extends over 15 amino acids.

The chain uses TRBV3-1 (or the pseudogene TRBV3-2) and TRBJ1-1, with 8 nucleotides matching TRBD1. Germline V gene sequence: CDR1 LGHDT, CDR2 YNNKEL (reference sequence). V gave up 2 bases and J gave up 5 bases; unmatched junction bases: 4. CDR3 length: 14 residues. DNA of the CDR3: TGTGCCAGCAGCCAAACAGGGGGAAGGACTGAAGCTTTCTTT. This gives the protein CASSQTGGRTEAFF.

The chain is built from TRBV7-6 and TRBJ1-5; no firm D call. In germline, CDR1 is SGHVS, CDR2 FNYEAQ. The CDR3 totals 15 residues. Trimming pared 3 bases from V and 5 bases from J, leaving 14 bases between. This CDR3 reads CASSLFPPGDQPQHF. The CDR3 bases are TGTGCCAGCAGCTTGTTCCCCCCCGGGGATCAGCCCCAGCATTTT.

This CDR3 reads CASSPGTGQSNQPQHF. The CDR3 nucleotides are TGTGCCAGCAGCCCGGGGACAGGGCAAAGCAATCAGCCCCAGCATTTT. The V call is TRBV5-6, the J call TRBJ1-5, with 9 bases that match TRBD1. J was trimmed by 1 base and V by 4 bases; bases with no gene match: 6. From germline, CDR1 is SGHDT and CDR2 YYEEEE. The CDR3 runs 16 residues.

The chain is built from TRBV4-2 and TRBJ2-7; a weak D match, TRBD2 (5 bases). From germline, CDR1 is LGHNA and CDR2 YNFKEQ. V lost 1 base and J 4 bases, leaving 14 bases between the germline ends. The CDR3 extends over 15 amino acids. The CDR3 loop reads CASSQVGTRWYEQYF. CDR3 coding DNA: TGTGCCAGCAGCCAAGTCGGAACTAGGTGGTACGAGCAGTACTTC.

The CDR3 region is CASSQVTSGRDADTQYF. Here the CDR3 DNA reads TGCGCCAGCAGCCAAGTGACTAGCGGGAGGGATGCAGATACGCAGTATTTT. This chain links TRBV4-1 with TRBJ2-3; 14 bases line up with TRBD2. V lost 1 base to trimming and J lost 4 bases; unmatched junction nucleotides: 4. This CDR3 has 17 residues. CDR1 and CDR2 (germline): MGHRA, YSYEKL.

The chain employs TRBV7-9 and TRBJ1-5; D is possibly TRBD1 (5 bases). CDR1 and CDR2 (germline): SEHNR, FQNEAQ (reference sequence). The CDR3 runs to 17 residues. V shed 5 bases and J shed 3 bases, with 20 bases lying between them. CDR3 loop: CASSPASGGNTNQPQHF. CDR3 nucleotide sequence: TGTGCCAGCAGCCCAGCCTCGGGGGGTAATACCAATCAGCCCCAGCATTTT.

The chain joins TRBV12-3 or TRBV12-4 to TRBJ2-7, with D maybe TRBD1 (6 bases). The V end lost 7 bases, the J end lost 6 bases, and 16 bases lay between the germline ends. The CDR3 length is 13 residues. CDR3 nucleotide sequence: TGTGCCAGCACCCATTTACCACAGGGCGAGCAGTACTTC. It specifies CASTHLPQGEQYF.

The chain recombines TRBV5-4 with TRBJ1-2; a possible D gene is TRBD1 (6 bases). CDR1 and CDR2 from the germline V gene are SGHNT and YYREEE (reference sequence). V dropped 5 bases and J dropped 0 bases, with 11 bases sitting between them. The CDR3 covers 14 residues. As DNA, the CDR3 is TGTGCCAGCAGTTGGGACAATACTAACTATGGCTACACCTTC. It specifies CASSWDNTNYGYTF.

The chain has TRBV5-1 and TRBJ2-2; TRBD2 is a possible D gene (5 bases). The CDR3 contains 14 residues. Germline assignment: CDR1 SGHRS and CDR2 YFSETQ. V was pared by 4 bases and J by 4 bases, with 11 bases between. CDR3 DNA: TGCGCCAGCAGCCCGGGATCCTCCACCGGGGAGCTGTTTTTT. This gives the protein CASSPGSSTGELFF.